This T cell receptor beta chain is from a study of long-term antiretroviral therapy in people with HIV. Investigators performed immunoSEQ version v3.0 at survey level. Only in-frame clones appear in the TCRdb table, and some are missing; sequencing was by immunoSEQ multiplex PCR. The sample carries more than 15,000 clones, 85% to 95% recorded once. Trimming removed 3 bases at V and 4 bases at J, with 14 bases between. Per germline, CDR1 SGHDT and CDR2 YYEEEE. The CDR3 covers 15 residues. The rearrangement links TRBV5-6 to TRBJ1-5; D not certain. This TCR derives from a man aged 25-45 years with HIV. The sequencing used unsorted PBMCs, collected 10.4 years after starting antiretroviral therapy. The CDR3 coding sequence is TGTGCCAGCAGCTCCTTTCCCCTGGATAATCAGCCCCAGCATTTT. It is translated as CASSSFPLDNQPQHF.